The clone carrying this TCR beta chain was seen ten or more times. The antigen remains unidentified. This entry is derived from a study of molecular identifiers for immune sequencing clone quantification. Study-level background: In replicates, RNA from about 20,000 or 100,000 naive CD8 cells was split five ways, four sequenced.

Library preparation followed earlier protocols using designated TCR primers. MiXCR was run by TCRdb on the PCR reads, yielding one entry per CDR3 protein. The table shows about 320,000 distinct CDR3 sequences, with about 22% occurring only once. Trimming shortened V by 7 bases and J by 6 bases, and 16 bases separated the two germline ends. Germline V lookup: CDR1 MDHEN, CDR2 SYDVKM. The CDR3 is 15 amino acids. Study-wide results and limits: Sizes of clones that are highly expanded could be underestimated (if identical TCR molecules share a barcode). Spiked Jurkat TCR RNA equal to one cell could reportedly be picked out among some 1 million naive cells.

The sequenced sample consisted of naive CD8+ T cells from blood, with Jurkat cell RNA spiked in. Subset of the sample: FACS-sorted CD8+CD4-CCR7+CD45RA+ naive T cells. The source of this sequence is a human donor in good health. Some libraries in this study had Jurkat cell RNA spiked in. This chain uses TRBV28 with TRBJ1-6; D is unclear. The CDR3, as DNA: TGTGCCAGCATCGGAGGGTTATATTTTAATTCACCCCTCCACTTT. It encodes CASIGGLYFNSPLHF. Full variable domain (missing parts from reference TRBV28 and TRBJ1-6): DVKVTQSSRYLVKRTGEKVFLECVQDMDHENMFWYRQDPGLGLRLIYFSYDVKMKEKGDIPEGYSVSREKKERFSLILESASTNQTSMYLCASIGGLYFNSPLHFGNGTRLTVT.